The 23 T cell receptor beta chains below were found in one sample sequenced in a study of shared clonotypes between healthy human individuals. Here immunoSEQ multiplex PCR was the method, and the copy in TCRdb shows in-frame clones only, minus some. The sample lists 950,000 to 1,300,000 clones; around 76% were seen once. The material sequenced was memory CD4+ T cells sorted from blood. Noted subset: CD45RA-negative fraction. The receptors originated from a man between 18 and 29 years old in good health.

This sequence joins TRBV9 and TRBJ1-5; possibly TRBD1 for D (6 bases). Germline CDR1 is SGDLS and CDR2 is YYNGEE. The CDR3 is 15 residues long. V was clipped by 4 bases and J by 5 bases, with 16 bases between them. CDR3 amino acids: CASSTTGSGDQPQHF. The CDR3 coding sequence is TGTGCCAGCAGCACAACAGGGAGCGGGGATCAGCCCCAGCATTTT.

Comments on this clone: Just one base apart from a much larger clone, this may be a read error. The chain joins TRBV11-3 to TRBJ1-1, with D possibly TRBD1 on 6 matching bases. In germline, CDR1 is SGHNT, CDR2 YENEEA. The CDR3 spans 13 residues. The germline V and J ends were trimmed by 3 bases and 4 bases, with 9 bases remaining between them. The CDR3 sequence: CASSFTGSTEAFF. In nucleotides, the CDR3 is TGTGCCAGCAGCTTTACAGGGAGCACTGAAGCTTTCTTT.

This clone was seen at least ten times. This rearrangement joins TRBV5-8 to TRBJ1-2; tentatively, D is TRBD1 (5 bases). Trimming took 7 bases from V and 4 from J, leaving 17 bases between them. From germline, CDR1 is SGHTS and CDR2 YDEGEE. CDR3 length equals 14 residues. CDR3 coding DNA: TGTGCCAGCCACTACGTGCAGGGTTTCTATGGCTACACCTTC. It codes for CASHYVQGFYGYTF.

The chain recombines TRBV18 with TRBJ2-7; tentative D call: TRBD1 (6 bases). The length of the CDR3 is 11 residues. V was cut by 4 bases and J by 10 bases, with 11 bases left in between. Germline-derived CDR1 and CDR2 are KGHSH and LQKENI. CDR3 region: CASSRQEQQYF. CDR3 nucleotide sequence: TGTGCCAGCTCACGACAGGAACAACAGTACTTC.

The CDR3 reads CASSPMRVSEGNTIYF. The CDR3 nucleotides are TGTGCCAGCTCACCAATGAGGGTATCGGAAGGAAACACCATATATTTT. This rearrangement joins TRBV18 to TRBJ1-3; D gene uncertain. Trimming left V 2 bases short and J 4 bases short, with 15 bases between. Germline CDR1 reads KGHSH; CDR2 reads LQKENI. This CDR3 has 16 amino acids.

The chain recombines TRBV29-1 with TRBJ1-5; 9 bases align to TRBD1. With V trimmed by 4 bases and J by 7 bases, 14 bases remained unmatched. Germline CDR1 reads SQVTM; CDR2 reads ANQGSEA. CDR3 length: 16 residues. CDR3 region: CSVAGAGTGINQPQHF. CDR3 coding DNA: TGCAGCGTTGCAGGAGCTGGGACAGGGATCAACCAGCCCCAGCATTTT.

This chain uses TRBV6-1 with TRBJ2-4, with D possibly being TRBD1 or TRBD2 (6 bases each). V was shortened by 6 bases and J by 2 bases, with 11 bases between the two germline ends. The CDR3 has 14 amino acids. Germline V CDR1 and CDR2: MNHNS, SASEGT. CDR3 protein: CASSGGASKNIQYF. CDR3 sequence (DNA): TGTGCCAGCAGCGGGGGCGCTTCCAAAAACATTCAGTACTTC.

This chain joins TRBV6-6 and TRBJ2-2; D not resolved. With 7 bases removed from V and 3 bases from J, the gap between germline ends came to 12 bases. This CDR3 comprises 14 residues. The germline V gene encodes CDR1 MNHNY and CDR2 SVGAGI (reference sequence). Written as DNA, the CDR3 is TGTGCCAGCAAACGAGTCTGGGACACCGGGGAGCTGTTTTTT. Protein: CASKRVWDTGELFF.

For the CDR3, the DNA is TGTGCCAGCAGTTGGACAGTCCAAGAGACCCAGTACTTC. Residues: CASSWTVQETQYF. This rearrangement joins TRBV2 to TRBJ2-5, with D tentatively TRBD1 (6 bases). Germline CDR1 reads SNHLY; CDR2 reads FYNNEI. Trimming took 5 bases from V and 1 from J, leaving 8 bases between them. The CDR3 is 13 amino acids.

In the case of this clone: Other DNA sequences in the same sample also yield this CDR3. The chain uses TRBV5-4 and TRBJ2-5; D possibly corresponds to TRBD1 (5 bases). CDR1 is SGHNT, CDR2 YYREEE, per germline (reference sequence). The V gene lost 0 bases and the J gene lost 4 bases, with 7 bases spanning the gap. The CDR3 loop spans 13 amino acids. CDR3 amino acids: CASSLEGVETQYF. The DNA for the CDR3 is TGTGCCAGCAGCTTGGAAGGGGTAGAGACCCAGTACTTC.

The chain carries TRBV4-2 and TRBJ2-7, with 9 bases that match TRBD2. The V and J ends lost 0 bases and 8 bases, in that order; junction bases with no gene match: 17. The CDR3 is made up of 18 amino acids. Germline CDR1 is LGHNA and CDR2 is YNFKEQ. DNA of the CDR3: TGTGCCAGCAGCCAAGACCCCAAGGAGGCTAGCGGGGTCCGGCAGCAGTACTTC. It translates to CASSQDPKEASGVRQQYF.

The J gene is TRBJ2-3, the V gene TRBV10-3; the D call may be TRBD1 or TRBD2 (7 bases each). The germline V and J ends were trimmed by 10 bases and 0 bases, with 20 bases remaining between them. The germline V gene encodes CDR1 ENHRY and CDR2 SYGVKD. The CDR3 spans 16 residues. The CDR3 DNA reads as TGTGCCAGCCAGGGGGGAGCGGGGACTAGCACAGATACGCAGTATTTT. Protein sequence: CASQGGAGTSTDTQYF.

The V gene is TRBV7-2, the J gene TRBJ2-2, with D tentatively TRBD1 (5 bases). Trimming removed 6 bases at V and 2 bases at J, with 13 bases between. Germline V gene lookup returns CDR1 SGHTA and CDR2 FQGNSA. CDR3 size: 15 residues. The DNA of the CDR3 is TGTGCCAGCAGAGAGTCCCAGGGAAACACCGGGGAGCTGTTTTTT. Protein sequence: CASRESQGNTGELFF.

This chain connects TRBV6-5 to TRBJ1-1; D gene ambiguous. This CDR3 spans 11 amino acids. With 5 bases removed from V and 8 bases from J, the gap between germline ends came to 9 bases. Germline V gives CDR1 MNHEY, CDR2 SVGAGI. The CDR3 DNA reads as TGTGCCAGCAGTAACACACGAGAAGCTTTCTTT. Encoded protein: CASSNTREAFF.

About this clone itself: The sample has other DNA sequences that encode this CDR3 too. The chain links TRBV6-1 to TRBJ2-7; D not resolved. Trimming pared 1 base from V and 3 bases from J, leaving 7 bases between. Germline V gene lookup returns CDR1 MNHNS and CDR2 SASEGT. This CDR3 comprises 13 residues. The DNA of the CDR3 is TGTGCCAGCAGTGAAGTAAACAGCTACGAGCAGTACTTC. It is translated as CASSEVNSYEQYF.

This rearrangement joins TRBV6-1 to TRBJ1-3; D is uncertain. Per the germline V gene, CDR1 is MNHNS and CDR2 is SASEGT. Between the trimmed V and J ends, which lost 6 bases and 3 bases, there was a span of 9 bases. This CDR3 is built from 13 residues. CDR3 protein: CASSREGGNTIYF. In DNA, the CDR3 is TGTGCCAGCAGCCGGGAGGGTGGAAACACCATATATTTT.

The chain joins TRBV19 to TRBJ1-6; D remains unclear. CDR3 size: 14 residues. The V gene lost 1 base and the J gene lost 10 bases, with 11 bases spanning the gap. Germline-derived CDR1 and CDR2 are LNHDA and SQIVND (reference sequence). The CDR3 region is CASSIGPPGSPLHF. The DNA for the CDR3 is TGTGCCAGTAGTATAGGCCCTCCCGGGTCACCCCTCCACTTT. The variable domain in full, with the rest retrieved from reference TRBV19 and TRBJ1-6, is DGGITQSPKYLFRKEGQNVTLSCEQNLNHDAMYWYRQDPGQGLRLIYYSQIVNDFQKGDIAEGYSVSREKKESFPLTVTSAQKNPTAFYLCASSIGPPGSPLHFGNGTRLTVT.

This chain links TRBV5-5 with TRBJ1-5; D unresolved. CDR3 length: 19 residues. Germline values: CDR1 SGHKS, CDR2 YYEKEE (reference sequence). The ends were cut back, 5 bases at V and 0 bases at J, with 24 bases in the middle. Here the CDR3 reads CASSTNEDSPASSNQPQHF. CDR3 coding DNA: TGTGCCAGCAGTACGAATGAGGATTCGCCCGCGTCTAGCAATCAGCCCCAGCATTTT.

This sequence joins TRBV2 and TRBJ1-5; no firm D call. The V end was cut by 3 bases, the J end by 0 bases, with 9 bases between. The CDR3 totals 15 residues. Germline V gives CDR1 SNHLY, CDR2 FYNNEI. CDR3 bases: TGTGCCAGCAGTGACGAGGGAGATAGCAATCAGCCCCAGCATTTT. As protein: CASSDEGDSNQPQHF.

This clone was observed at least ten times. This chain links TRBV4-1 with TRBJ2-5, with TRBD2 matching over 8 bases. The CDR3 spans 18 residues. V lost 0 bases to trimming and J lost 0 bases; unmatched junction nucleotides: 9. Germline V CDR1 and CDR2: MGHRA, YSYEKL. CDR3 DNA: TGCGCCAGCAGCCAAGAAGCAAGCGGGAGCAGCCACCAAGAGACCCAGTACTTC. It encodes CASSQEASGSSHQETQYF.

This sequence joins TRBV28 and TRBJ1-2, with TRBD1 matching over 7 bases. Germline CDR1 is MDHEN and CDR2 is SYDVKM. The length of the CDR3 is 15 residues. V was pared by 7 bases and J by 4 bases, with 12 bases of the junction left unmatched. The CDR3, as DNA: TGTGCCAGCACCTCTCCCTACGCAGGGGGCTATGGCTACACCTTC. Translated: CASTSPYAGGYGYTF.

The rearrangement links TRBV5-4 to TRBJ1-2; 10 nucleotides match TRBD1. Per germline, CDR1 SGHNT and CDR2 YYREEE (reference sequence). V was pared by 1 base and J by 7 bases, with 7 bases of the junction left unmatched. This CDR3 region has 15 residues. This CDR3 is CASSLSRDRGPGYTF. CDR3 DNA sequence: TGTGCCAGCAGCTTGAGTAGAGACAGGGGGCCTGGCTACACCTTC.

The chain employs TRBV5-1 and TRBJ1-5; possibly TRBD1 for D (6 bases). Germline values: CDR1 SGHRS, CDR2 YFSETQ. CDR3 length: 16 residues. V was cut by 4 bases and J by 10 bases, with 24 bases left in between. For the CDR3, the DNA is TGCGCCAGCAGCCAGTATCCACAGGGTAATCAGTCACCCCAGCATTTT. Encoded protein: CASSQYPQGNQSPQHF.